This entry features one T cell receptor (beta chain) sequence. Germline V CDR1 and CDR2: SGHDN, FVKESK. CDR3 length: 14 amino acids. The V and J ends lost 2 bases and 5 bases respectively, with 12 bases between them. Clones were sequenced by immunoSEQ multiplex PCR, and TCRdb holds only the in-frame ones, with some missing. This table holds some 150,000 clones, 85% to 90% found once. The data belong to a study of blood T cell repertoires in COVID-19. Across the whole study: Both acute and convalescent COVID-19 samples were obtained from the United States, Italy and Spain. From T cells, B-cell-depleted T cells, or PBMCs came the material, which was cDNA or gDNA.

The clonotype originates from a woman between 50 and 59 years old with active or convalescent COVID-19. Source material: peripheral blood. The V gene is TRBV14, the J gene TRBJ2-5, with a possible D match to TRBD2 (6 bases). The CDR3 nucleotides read TGTGCCAGCAGCCAAACGACTAGTGGGGAGACCCAGTACTTC. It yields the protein CASSQTTSGETQYF. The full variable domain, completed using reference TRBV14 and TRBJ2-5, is EAGVTQFPSHSVIEKGQTVTLRCDPISGHDNLYWYRRVMGKEIKFLLHFVKESKQDESGMPNNRFLAERTGGTYSTLKVQPAELEDSGVYFCASSQTTSGETQYFGPGTRLLVL.